This TCR beta chain was identified during a study of T cells after yellow fever vaccination. MiXCR, applied by TCRdb to the 5' RACE reads, yields one record per CDR3 protein. The profile covers a few hundred thousand distinct CDR3 sequences, with 3% to 4.5% appearing a single time and roughly 26% taken by the ten largest. There are many counts of this clonotype. V shed 4 bases and J 0 bases; nucleotides not matched to a gene: 4. Germline-derived CDR1 and CDR2 are SGHDT and YYEEEE. This CDR3 is 15 amino acids long. The TCR originated in a man between 18 and 29 years old who received the YFV17D yellow fever vaccine. Sequences were derived from PBMCs, sampled 5 days after the yellow fever booster vaccination. J is TRBJ2-4 and V is TRBV5-6; 7 nucleotides line up with TRBD2. The CDR3 nucleotides read TGTGCCAGCAGCGGGGGGGGACTAGCCAAAAACATTCAGTACTTC. Protein: CASSGGGLAKNIQYF.